This is a list of T cell receptor beta chains from one sample in a study of naive and memory T cell subsets. TCRdb reanalysed the UMI-ligation and nested PCR reads using MiXCR and keeps one entry per CDR3 protein. The repertoire includes over 100,000 distinct CDR3 sequences, 35% to 45% of them detected once, and approximately 0.88% sits in the top ten. Sequencing was performed on central memory CD4+ T cells from blood. The receptors were gathered from a human donor in good health. Both conserved end residues are part of each CDR3. D genes are given only for firm matches. Clone size is shown for a subset of rows, as once, few, many or a class of expanded clone.

j_gene,d_gene,abundance,v_gene,CDR3aa
TRBJ2-7,-,-,TRBV10-3,CAIRGQATYEQYF
TRBJ2-1,-,few,TRBV29-1,CSVNSYNEQFF
TRBJ2-1,TRBD2,-,TRBV9,CASSVGLAGVGNEQFF
TRBJ2-1,TRBD2,-,TRBV29-1,CSVSGLAGLHGAEQFF
TRBJ2-3,TRBD2,-,TRBV7-3,CASSLELAGGRDTQYF
TRBJ2-7,-,-,TRBV12-3/TRBV12-4,CASTLYSSYEQYF
TRBJ2-7,-,few,TRBV5-6,CASSSEEGTYEQYF
TRBJ1-4,TRBD1,once,TRBV6-6,CASRMGQTNEKLFF
TRBJ2-1,TRBD2,few,TRBV3-1,CASSFIAGAGEQFF
TRBJ1-5,-,few,TRBV3-1,CASSPSFSSSNQPQHF
TRBJ1-1,-,-,TRBV20-1,CSAREGRKTVNTEAFF
TRBJ2-7,TRBD2,-,TRBV27,CASTPRLAGPSYEQYF
TRBJ2-5,TRBD2,-,TRBV6-2/TRBV6-3,CASRTATSVYRETQYF
TRBJ2-5,TRBD1,-,TRBV6-5,CASSFPRGGNFATQYF
TRBJ2-2,-,-,TRBV28,CASSFGGGRSGELFF
TRBJ2-1,TRBD2,-,TRBV20-1,CSATIAGVYNEQFF
TRBJ1-2,-,few,TRBV20-1,CSARKQTNYGYTF
TRBJ1-1,TRBD1,-,TRBV5-1,CASSGGTGTEAFF
TRBJ2-1,-,once,TRBV6-1,CASSDRKEWSEQFF
TRBJ2-1,TRBD2,-,TRBV27,CASREGGRPEDEQFF
TRBJ2-5,-,few,TRBV20-1,CSASPLSGDQETQYF
TRBJ2-7,TRBD2,few,TRBV6-1,CASSGLAGAPTYEQYF
TRBJ2-1,-,-,TRBV11-2,CASSLGEARSFLRGQFF
TRBJ2-1,TRBD2,-,TRBV20-1,CSAPSSGNEQFF
TRBJ2-1,TRBD2,few,TRBV28,CASSPGTSGRNEQFF
TRBJ1-3,-,-,TRBV30,CAWRGRDSGGTIYF
TRBJ2-7,-,-,TRBV24-1,CATSDLIEQYF
TRBJ1-4,-,-,TRBV20-1,CSASTSGRTNEKLFF
TRBJ2-2,-,few,TRBV6-6,CASSYSNTRTGELFF
TRBJ2-1,TRBD2,few,TRBV7-2,CASSLASGSSPGEQFF
TRBJ2-7,-,few,TRBV7-2,CASSLVIEAREQYF
TRBJ2-7,-,many,TRBV12-3/TRBV12-4,CASNLEHFSRVDEQYF
TRBJ2-5,TRBD1,few,TRBV5-1,CASSPMDRASETQYF
TRBJ2-3,-,-,TRBV27,CASSSGQNPSTDTQYF
TRBJ1-3,-,-,TRBV12-3/TRBV12-4,CASRRAEDTIYF
TRBJ2-1,TRBD2,-,TRBV5-1,CASSLAGTSGFDEQFF
TRBJ2-3,TRBD1,-,TRBV5-1,CASSPGQISTDTQYF
TRBJ1-6,-,-,TRBV20-1,CSAMPTLVGSPLHF
TRBJ1-5,TRBD1,-,TRBV6-1,CASYRDSSRQPQHF
TRBJ2-1,-,once,TRBV11-2,CASQGSRSNEQFF
TRBJ2-7,-,many,TRBV7-2,CASSLVSGSAQYEQYF
TRBJ2-2,TRBD2,-,TRBV5-1,CASSGGGGNTGELFF
TRBJ2-1,-,-,TRBV7-9,CASSLVAVQEQFF
TRBJ1-1,TRBD1,-,TRBV5-1,CASSPDPGTVNTEAFF
TRBJ2-4,-,-,TRBV5-1,CASSLGDIIAKNIQYF
TRBJ2-1,TRBD2,-,TRBV12-3/TRBV12-4,CASIGTSGRAHNNEQFF
TRBJ1-1,-,-,TRBV7-8,CASSLDLGANTEAFF
TRBJ2-7,TRBD1,few,TRBV29-1,CSVPKTDRGNYEQYF
TRBJ2-1,TRBD1,-,TRBV15,CATSKKPGQGSYNEQFF
TRBJ1-3,-,few,TRBV20-1,CSARVDGNTIYF
TRBJ1-5,-,medium-sized,TRBV10-3,CAISESSGGLSNQPQHF
TRBJ2-7,-,few,TRBV10-3,CAIRPGLDYYEQYF
TRBJ1-5,-,-,TRBV7-2,CASSLAGGGDQPQHF
TRBJ1-2,-,few,TRBV4-1,CASSQVGGKGGYTF
TRBJ2-1,TRBD1,once,TRBV25-1,CASSGDRMNNEQFF
TRBJ1-1,TRBD1,-,TRBV4-1,CASSQDRDRGAAFF
TRBJ2-2,TRBD2,-,TRBV7-3,CASSKGLAGLAGELFF
TRBJ1-4,TRBD1,-,TRBV12-3/TRBV12-4,CASSRQGLREKLFF
TRBJ1-1,-,once,TRBV5-1,CASSSGDPEAFF